Presented here are 30 T cell receptor beta chains from one specimen sequenced in a study of cytomegalovirus exposure and HLA in healthy donors. The study ran its PCR with 60 Vbeta and 13 Jbeta primers. TCRdb's table, derived via immunoSEQ multiplex PCR, lists solely in-frame clones and lacks some. The sample yields some 45,000 clones, 70% to 80% seen once. Sample: PBMCs. The receptors were sampled from a woman in her 30s in good health and CMV-seronegative.

J is TRBJ2-7 and V is TRBV5-6; TRBD1 might be the D (5 bases). V lost 4 bases and J 6 bases, leaving 20 bases between the germline ends. CDR3 length: 15 amino acids. Germline V lookup: CDR1 SGHDT, CDR2 YYEEEE. The CDR3 spells CASSGPGIGVGEQYF. As DNA, the CDR3 is TGTGCCAGCAGCGGCCCAGGGATTGGGGTAGGCGAGCAGTACTTC.

V usage is TRBV6-1 and J usage is TRBJ2-7; 7 bases map to TRBD1. This CDR3 contains 14 residues. The V segment lost 6 bases and the J segment 6 bases; nucleotides outside the gene matches: 11. Germline CDR1 and CDR2: MNHNS and SASEGT. CDR3 protein: CASSTTGAPTEQYF. The CDR3 coding sequence is TGTGCCAGCAGCACAACAGGGGCGCCCACCGAGCAGTACTTC.

This sequence joins TRBV27 and TRBJ2-7; D may be TRBD2 (5 bases). Germline loops: CDR1 MNHEY, CDR2 SMNVEV (reference sequence). The V end was cut by 3 bases, the J end by 6 bases, with 12 bases between. The CDR3 spans 13 residues. CDR3 region: CASSLNGIFEQYF. CDR3 nucleotides: TGTGCCAGCAGTTTGAACGGGATTTTCGAGCAGTACTTC.

The chain employs TRBV25-1 and TRBJ2-4; D call uncertain. CDR3 length: 15 residues. In germline, CDR1 is MGHDK, CDR2 SYGVNS. V was cut by 5 bases and J by 0 bases, with 11 bases left in between. CDR3 region: CASSPHGLAKNIQYF. CDR3 bases: TGTGCCAGCAGTCCCCATGGCTTAGCCAAAAACATTCAGTACTTC.

The chain joins TRBV29-1 to TRBJ2-3; 8 bases are a match to TRBD2. With V trimmed by 5 bases and J by 1 base, 2 bases remained unmatched. The CDR3 contains 13 residues. Germline V lookup: CDR1 SQVTM, CDR2 ANQGSEA. The CDR3 reads CSVPGLGTDTQYF. The CDR3 region has the DNA TGCAGCGTTCCGGGACTAGGCACAGATACGCAGTATTTT.

The J gene is TRBJ1-6, the V gene TRBV14, with D tentatively TRBD1 (6 bases). The CDR3 is 14 amino acids. The germline V and J ends were trimmed by 0 bases and 14 bases, with 14 bases remaining between them. Germline V gives CDR1 SGHDN, CDR2 FVKESK. CDR3 loop: CASSQDLVGGALHF. The CDR3 nucleotides read TGTGCCAGCAGCCAAGATCTGGTAGGGGGAGCCCTCCACTTT.

V is TRBV28 and J is TRBJ1-1; no clear D. Germline CDR1 reads MDHEN; CDR2 reads SYDVKM. Trimming removed 5 bases from V and 1 base from J, with 8 bases in between. The CDR3 loop spans 13 amino acids. This CDR3 reads CASSLTQNTEAFF. CDR3 DNA sequence: TGTGCCAGCAGTCTGACACAGAACACTGAAGCTTTCTTT. The variable domain in full, completed from reference TRBV28 and TRBJ1-1, reads DVKVTQSSRYLVKRTGEKVFLECVQDMDHENMFWYRQDPGLGLRLIYFSYDVKMKEKGDIPEGYSVSREKKERFSLILESASTNQTSMYLCASSLTQNTEAFFGQGTRLTVV.

The gene calls are TRBV28 and TRBJ2-7; 9 nucleotides agree with TRBD1. J was trimmed by 4 bases and V by 7 bases; bases with no gene match: 5. The germline V gene encodes CDR1 MDHEN and CDR2 SYDVKM. The length of the CDR3 is 13 residues. Here the CDR3 DNA reads TGTGCCAGCACCAGACAGGGGGGTTACGAGCAGTACTTC. It yields the protein CASTRQGGYEQYF.

The V gene is TRBV4-2, the J gene TRBJ2-7; 7 bases are a match to TRBD1. Germline V lookup: CDR1 LGHNA, CDR2 YNFKEQ. The CDR3 is 15 residues long. After removal of 3 bases from V and 1 base from J, the junction contained 6 bases not matched to a gene. CDR3 amino acids: CASSQRQGISYEQYF. CDR3 in DNA: TGTGCCAGCAGCCAGAGACAGGGTATTTCCTACGAGCAGTACTTC.

The rearrangement joins TRBV28 to TRBJ2-3; maybe TRBD1 (5 bases). The V end lost 7 bases, the J end lost 1 base, and 9 bases lay between the germline ends. The V gene's germline CDR1 is MDHEN and CDR2 SYDVKM. The CDR3 is made up of 13 amino acids. The CDR3 DNA is TGTGCCAGCATTAGGGGTGGCACAGATACGCAGTATTTT. Residues: CASIRGGTDTQYF.

V gene TRBV6-1 combines with J gene TRBJ1-4; tentatively, D is TRBD1 (5 bases). CDR1 and CDR2 (germline): MNHNS, SASEGT. V dropped 8 bases and J dropped 0 bases, with 10 bases sitting between them. The CDR3 loop spans 14 amino acids. For the CDR3, the DNA is TGTGCCAGCCGGACAAGAGCAACTAATGAAAAACTGTTTTTT. This translates into CASRTRATNEKLFF.

This clone was found a few times. J is TRBJ1-1 and V is TRBV2, with D possibly TRBD1 on 5 matching bases. Germline values: CDR1 SNHLY, CDR2 FYNNEI. V lost 4 bases, J lost 6 bases, and 9 bases lay in between. The CDR3 spans 12 residues. This CDR3 is CASSAGGAEAFF. CDR3 DNA: TGTGCCAGCAGTGCCGGGGGGGCTGAAGCTTTCTTT. Full variable domain (outside the CDR3, taken from reference TRBV2 and TRBJ1-1): EPEVTQTPSHQVTQMGQEVILRCVPISNHLYFYWYRQILGQKVEFLVSFYNNEISEKSEIFDDQFSVERPDGSNFTLKIRSTKLEDSAMYFCASSAGGAEAFFGQGTRLTVV.

This chain uses TRBV9 with TRBJ2-3, with 8 positions matching TRBD2. After removal of 5 bases from V and 4 bases from J, the junction contained 6 bases not matched to a gene. CDR3 length: 14 amino acids. Germline loops: CDR1 SGDLS, CDR2 YYNGEE. The DNA of the CDR3 is TGTGCCAGCAGGAGGGAGACTAGCGCAGATACGCAGTATTTT. It encodes CASRRETSADTQYF.

The V call is TRBV6-4, the J call TRBJ2-7; tentatively, D is TRBD2 (5 bases). Trimming took off 5 bases at V and 6 bases at J, with 20 bases between the two ends. This CDR3 is 15 amino acids long. Per germline, CDR1 MRHNA and CDR2 SNTAGT. The CDR3 bases are TGTGCCAGCAGTCAAACCCCGAGGGCAAGAGGCGAGCAGTACTTC. Protein product: CASSQTPRARGEQYF.

This chain joins TRBV28 and TRBJ2-5; 13 bases are a match to TRBD2. Losses at the gene ends were 5 bases for V and 5 bases for J; bases not matched to a gene: 8. Germline assignment: CDR1 MDHEN and CDR2 SYDVKM. The CDR3 runs to 16 residues. The CDR3 region is CASSVTSGRAGETQYF. The CDR3 DNA reads TGTGCCAGCAGTGTAACTAGCGGGAGGGCCGGGGAGACCCAGTACTTC.

The chain recombines TRBV2 with TRBJ1-1, with no clear D. Trimming cost V 7 bases and J 5 bases, with 14 bases left between them. The CDR3 is 13 amino acids. Germline CDR1 SNHLY, CDR2 FYNNEI. CDR3 nucleotides: TGTGCCAGCAAGAGGGCCCTGGGAACTGAAGCTTTCTTT. Its translation: CASKRALGTEAFF.

The genes are TRBV5-1 and TRBJ1-1, with 7 bases aligning to TRBD1. The germline V gene encodes CDR1 SGHRS and CDR2 YFSETQ. V lost 4 bases, J lost 1 base, and 4 bases stayed unmatched. The CDR3 length is 14 residues. CDR3 in amino acids: CASSPGQQNTEAFF. The CDR3 DNA reads as TGCGCCAGCAGCCCGGGACAGCAGAACACTGAAGCTTTCTTT.

The chain combines TRBV27 with TRBJ1-2; D is possibly TRBD1 (5 bases). Germline CDR1 and CDR2: MNHEY and SMNVEV (reference sequence). The CDR3 consists of 14 residues. V was pared by 7 bases and J by 8 bases, with 20 bases between. The CDR3 is CASTQGAGPGGYTF. Written as DNA, the CDR3 is TGTGCCAGCACCCAAGGGGCAGGGCCTGGGGGCTACACCTTC.

The chain carries TRBV30 and TRBJ2-1, with D maybe TRBD2 (5 bases). Trimming took 2 bases from V and 4 from J, leaving 12 bases between them. There are 14 residues in the CDR3. Germline CDR1 is GTSNPN and CDR2 is SVGIG (reference sequence). CDR3 region: CAWSYHGDYNEQFF. CDR3 DNA sequence: TGTGCCTGGAGTTACCACGGGGATTACAATGAGCAGTTCTTC.

The chain recombines TRBV25-1 with TRBJ2-7; tentatively, D is TRBD1 (6 bases). CDR1 MGHDK and CDR2 SYGVNS come from the germline V gene. The CDR3 is made up of 16 amino acids. Trimming took 2 bases from V and 3 from J, leaving 17 bases between them. The CDR3 here is CASSEGQGYNDYEQYF. CDR3 sequence (DNA): TGTGCCAGCAGTGAAGGGCAGGGGTATAACGACTACGAGCAGTACTTC.

The chain employs TRBV13 and TRBJ2-5; D is unclear. Germline CDR1 PRHDT, CDR2 FYEKMQ (reference sequence). This CDR3 is 17 amino acids long. V was pared by 5 bases and J by 4 bases, with 23 bases between. The CDR3 is CASSHTSFKDAGETQYF. The CDR3 DNA reads TGTGCCAGCAGCCATACTTCCTTTAAAGACGCAGGAGAGACCCAGTACTTC.

In this sample, this clone turned up a few times. J is TRBJ1-3 and V is TRBV7-7, with D tentatively TRBD1 (6 bases). The germline gives CDR1 SSHAT, CDR2 FNYEAQ (reference sequence). CDR3 length equals 14 residues. Trimming took 5 bases from V and 2 from J, leaving 10 bases between them. The CDR3 coding sequence is TGTGCCAGCAGCCAGACAGGAGCTGGAAACACCATATATTTT. Protein sequence: CASSQTGAGNTIYF.

The V and J genes are TRBV6-5 and TRBJ2-1, with D possibly matching TRBD2 (6 bases). The CDR3 is 16 residues long. The germline gives CDR1 MNHEY, CDR2 SVGAGI. V lost 4 bases to trimming and J lost 3 bases, with 16 bases between them. The CDR3 DNA is TGTGCCAGCAGTTTCGGCCGGGACTCCCTCTACAATGAGCAGTTCTTC. Its protein product is CASSFGRDSLYNEQFF.

The chain carries TRBV30 and TRBJ2-7, with D perhaps matching TRBD2 (5 bases). The V end was cut by 4 bases, the J end by 4 bases, with 11 bases between. Germline CDR1 reads GTSNPN; CDR2 reads SVGIG (reference sequence). CDR3 length equals 12 residues. CDR3 amino acids: CAWNRGRYEQYF. The CDR3 DNA is TGTGCCTGGAATCGGGGAAGGTACGAGCAGTACTTC.

The chain recombines TRBV6-5 with TRBJ2-5; 8 bases line up with TRBD2. CDR1 MNHEY and CDR2 SVGAGI come from the germline V gene. V was pared by 10 bases and J by 0 bases, with 7 bases of the junction left unmatched. The CDR3 loop spans 14 amino acids. CDR3 sequence: CATSQRGYQETQYF. The CDR3 DNA reads as TGTGCCACCTCTCAGCGGGGGTACCAAGAGACCCAGTACTTC.

The V gene is TRBV29-1, the J gene TRBJ1-1; D is uncertain. The CDR3 totals 10 residues. V lost 6 bases and J 2 bases, leaving 4 bases between the germline ends. The germline V gene encodes CDR1 SQVTM and CDR2 ANQGSEA. The CDR3 here is CSVRNTEAFF. The CDR3 nucleotides read TGCAGCGTGCGAAACACTGAAGCTTTCTTT.

The chain is built from TRBV28 and TRBJ2-5, with 10 bases identical to TRBD1. Germline CDR1 reads MDHEN; CDR2 reads SYDVKM. J was trimmed by 3 bases and V by 6 bases; bases with no gene match: 4. This CDR3 comprises 14 residues. In DNA, the CDR3 is TGTGCCAGCAGCATCGGGACAGGGGAAGAGACCCAGTACTTC. As protein: CASSIGTGEETQYF.

The V and J genes are TRBV2 and TRBJ1-2, with TRBD1 matching over 8 bases. Germline CDR1 reads SNHLY; CDR2 reads FYNNEI. V gave up 8 bases and J gave up 4 bases; unmatched junction bases: 12. This CDR3 is built from 15 residues. The DNA of the CDR3 is TGTGCCAGCCGCCGCGGAGGACAGGGAGGCTATGGCTACACCTTC. This codes for CASRRGGQGGYGYTF.

With respect to this clone: The same CDR3 can be traced to other DNA sequences in this sample. V is TRBV6-4 and J is TRBJ2-3; 9 positions agree with TRBD2. CDR1 is MRHNA and CDR2 is SNTAGT in the germline V gene. The CDR3 consists of 16 residues. Unmatched junction bases numbered 4, after V lost 0 bases and J lost 3 bases. The CDR3 DNA reads TGTGCCAGCAGTGACTCAGCGGGAGGATCTACAGATACGCAGTATTTT. Amino acid sequence: CASSDSAGGSTDTQYF.

V is TRBV28 and J is TRBJ2-5; 10 bases are a match to TRBD1. Germline CDR1 MDHEN, CDR2 SYDVKM. The CDR3 is 16 residues long. Losses at the gene ends were 8 bases for V and 5 bases for J; bases not matched to a gene: 14. The CDR3 bases are TGTGCCAGCCGGGACAGGGGTGAGGTACGGGTTGAGACCCAGTACTTC. Its translation is CASRDRGEVRVETQYF. Combining the CDR3 with reference TRBV28 and TRBJ2-5 gives the whole variable domain DVKVTQSSRYLVKRTGEKVFLECVQDMDHENMFWYRQDPGLGLRLIYFSYDVKMKEKGDIPEGYSVSREKKERFSLILESASTNQTSMYLCASRDRGEVRVETQYFGPGTRLLVL.